This record covers a single TCR beta chain. Its target antigen remains unknown. No much larger clonotype is one base removed from it; base qualities were not supplied. The germline V gene encodes CDR1 MDHEN and CDR2 SYDVKM. CDR3 length: 11 amino acids, cysteine to phenylalanine. Only the CDR3 portion is preserved as DNA: 33 bases, with reading frame beginning at the first base. V loses 6 bases, J loses 8 bases, and the germline ends lie 10 bases apart. The entire isolated RNA was reverse transcribed using the High Capacity cDNA Reverse Transcription Kit, and thus expressed TCRB transcripts were sequenced. Deep immunoSEQ sequencing was performed on naive, central memory and regulatory T cell samples, with an average of around 3.4 million total reads per sample. Sorted cells were lysed in RLT buffer and RNA was extracted with DNase-treated RNeasy Micro or Mini kits, depending on cell number. Each cell subset was processed separately to prevent cross-contamination, with patient and healthy donor samples processed together. The immunoSEQ multiplex PCR was used to amplify TCRB sequences from cDNA, yielding 87-bp fragments that span the CDR3 region. Sequencing of the amplicons was done on the Illumina HiSeq platform. The study's own analysis went as follows. Synthetic template baselines were used to correct PCR bias computationally, reads within Hamming distance 2 were collapsed, and singletons that could not be merged were discarded. Reads were aligned against IMGT to assign V, D and J genes, CDR3 length and insertions or deletions at six rearrangement sites. Within each subset, clonotype counts were normalized to the number of sorted cells before true diversity and Gini coefficients were calculated with the tcR R package. The overlap coefficient, calculated on TCRB nucleotide sequences, was used to quantify repertoire sharing. Out-of-frame TCRB sequences from naive cells were analyzed as a proxy for the pre-selection repertoire. TCRdb limited this immuneACCESS table to in-frame rearrangements with V and J called. A share of clones is missing; checked studies link under half to unresolved V genes, and the rest is unexplained. The DNA gave D and trimming, while V, J and clone size come from that table. A total of about 340,000 clones appear in this sample, roughly 14% of them only once. The ten largest clones add up to 0.013% to 0.015% of the sample.

The source of the sample is a study of beta chain features in type 1 diabetes (dated by TCRdb to about 2018). In terms of the full investigation: No differences in mean age, gender distribution, total cell number or subset yield were found between patients and healthy donors. In the study, recently diagnosed type 1 diabetes patients and matched healthy donors were compared on the TCRB repertoires of their sorted circulating CD4+ T cell subsets. Across all samples, about 110 million sorted cells were examined, and cell number per subset correlated strongly with RNA yield. Regulatory and stem cell-like memory subsets were obtained from only 8 patients and roughly eight healthy donors, while naive and central memory subsets were obtained from all 30 or so donors.

General study outcomes and caveats: Naive, central memory and regulatory TCRB repertoires appeared to be more alike among patients than among healthy donors. Sequencing cDNA rather than genomic DNA could over-represent highly expressing activated cells, although activation and CD3 levels did not differ between groups. At VDJ recombination sites, patients with type 1 diabetes made fewer insertions and deleted more nucleotides, a pattern implying thymic rearrangement abnormalities. Because small numbers of individuals were included in the HLA sub-analyses, any influence of HLA type on TCRB rearrangement was left unresolved. PCR may preferentially amplify shorter templates, but because patient and control samples were amplified and corrected together, any resulting skew would affect both groups equally. In all four CD4+ subsets, TCRB CDR3 length was moderately but significantly shorter in type 1 diabetes patients.

From each donor, a single peripheral blood sample of around 120 mL on average was drawn into heparinised tubes. Using a panel that included CD45RO, CCR7, CD25, CD127, CD95 and CD27, naive, central memory, regulatory and stem cell-like memory CD4+ T cells were sorted on a BD FACSAria II. A purity above 98% was achieved for all sorted populations. PBMCs were isolated immediately by Lymphoprep density gradient centrifugation and stained directly without culture. So that batch effects would be minimized, each experiment stained and sorted samples in pairs, pairing one healthy donor with one patient. The rearrangement joined TRBV28 to TRBJ1-2; the D gene lacks a confident call. The sequence derives from a woman aged 18-29 years with type 1 diabetes. Sequencing was done on a sample of naive CD4+ T cells from blood. Sample cell subset or site, as interpreted from the label and publication: true naive CD4+ T cells. The DNA sequence follows: TGTGCCAGCAGCCAAGGAGGGGGCTACACCTTC. Its translation reads: CASSQGGGYTF.